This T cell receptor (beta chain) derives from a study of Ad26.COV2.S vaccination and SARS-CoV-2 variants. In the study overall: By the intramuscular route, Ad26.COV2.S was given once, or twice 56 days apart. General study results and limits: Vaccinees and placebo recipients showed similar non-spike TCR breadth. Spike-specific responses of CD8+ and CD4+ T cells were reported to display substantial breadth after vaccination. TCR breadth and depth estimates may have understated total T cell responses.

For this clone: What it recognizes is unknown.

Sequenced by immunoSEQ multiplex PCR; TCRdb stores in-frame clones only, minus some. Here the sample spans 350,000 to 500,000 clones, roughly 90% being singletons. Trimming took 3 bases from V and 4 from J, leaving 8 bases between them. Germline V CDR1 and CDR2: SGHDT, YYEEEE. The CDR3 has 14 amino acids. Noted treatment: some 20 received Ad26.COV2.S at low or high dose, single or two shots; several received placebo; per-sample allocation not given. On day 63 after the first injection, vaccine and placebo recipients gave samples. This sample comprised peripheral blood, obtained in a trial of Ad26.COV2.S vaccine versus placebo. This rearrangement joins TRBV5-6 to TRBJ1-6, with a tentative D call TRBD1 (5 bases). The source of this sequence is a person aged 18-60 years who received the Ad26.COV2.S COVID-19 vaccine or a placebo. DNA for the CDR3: TGTGCCAGCAGCTCGGGGCAGTATAATTCACCCCTCCACTTT. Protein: CASSSGQYNSPLHF.